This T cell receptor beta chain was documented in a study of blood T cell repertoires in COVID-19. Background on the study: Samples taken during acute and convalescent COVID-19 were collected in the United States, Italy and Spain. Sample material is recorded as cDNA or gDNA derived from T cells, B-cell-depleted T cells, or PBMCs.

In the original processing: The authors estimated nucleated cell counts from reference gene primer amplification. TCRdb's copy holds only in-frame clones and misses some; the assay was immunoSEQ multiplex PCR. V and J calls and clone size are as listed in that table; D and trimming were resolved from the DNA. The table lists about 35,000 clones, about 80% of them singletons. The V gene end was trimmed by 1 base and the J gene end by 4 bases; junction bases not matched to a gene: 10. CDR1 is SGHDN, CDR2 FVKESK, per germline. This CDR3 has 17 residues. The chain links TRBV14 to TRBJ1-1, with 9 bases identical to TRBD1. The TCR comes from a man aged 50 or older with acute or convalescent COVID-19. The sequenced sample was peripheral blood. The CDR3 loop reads CASSQGDRVVRGTEAFF. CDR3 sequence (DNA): TGTGCCAGCAGCCAAGGGGACAGGGTGGTTCGTGGCACTGAAGCTTTCTTT.